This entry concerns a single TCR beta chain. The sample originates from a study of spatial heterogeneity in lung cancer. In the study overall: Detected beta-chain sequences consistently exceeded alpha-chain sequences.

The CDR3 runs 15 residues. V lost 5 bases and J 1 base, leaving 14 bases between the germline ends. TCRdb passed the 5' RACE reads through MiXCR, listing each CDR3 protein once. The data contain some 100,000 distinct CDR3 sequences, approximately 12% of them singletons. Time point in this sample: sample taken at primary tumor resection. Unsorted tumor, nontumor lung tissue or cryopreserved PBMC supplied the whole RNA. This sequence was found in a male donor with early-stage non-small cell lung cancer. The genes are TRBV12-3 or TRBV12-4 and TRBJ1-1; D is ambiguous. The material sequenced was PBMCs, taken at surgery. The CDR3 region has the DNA TGTGCCAGCAGTCCAACAAGGCAGGCGAACACTGAAGCTTTCTTT. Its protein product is CASSPTRQANTEAFF.